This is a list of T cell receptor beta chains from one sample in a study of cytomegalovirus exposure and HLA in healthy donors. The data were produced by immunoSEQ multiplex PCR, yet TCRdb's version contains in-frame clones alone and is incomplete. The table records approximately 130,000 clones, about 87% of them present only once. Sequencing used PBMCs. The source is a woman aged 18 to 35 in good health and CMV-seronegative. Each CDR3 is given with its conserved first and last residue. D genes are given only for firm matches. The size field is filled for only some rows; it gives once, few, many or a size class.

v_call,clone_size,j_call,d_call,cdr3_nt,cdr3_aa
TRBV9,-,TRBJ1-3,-,TGTGCCAGCAGCACACCAGAACCTGGAAACACCATATATTTT,CASSTPEPGNTIYF
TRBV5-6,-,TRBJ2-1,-,TGTGCCAGCAGCTTGGCAGGGGTCGGGAATGAGCAGTTCTTC,CASSLAGVGNEQFF
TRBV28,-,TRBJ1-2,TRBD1,TGTGCCAGCAGTCGTCCCGGGACAGGGGAGGATGGCTACACCTTC,CASSRPGTGEDGYTF
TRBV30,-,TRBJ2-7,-,TGTGCCTGGAGACGGCCAGGGGCTGCCGAGCAGTACTTC,CAWRRPGAAEQYF
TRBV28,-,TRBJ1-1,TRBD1,TGTGCCAGCAGTTTATTAGCAGGGGGAGCTTTCTTT,CASSLLAGGAFF
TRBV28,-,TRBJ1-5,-,TGTGCCAGCAGTTTGGTCTCGGGTCGGTATCAGCCCCAGCATTTT,CASSLVSGRYQPQHF
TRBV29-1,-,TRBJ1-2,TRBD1,TGCAGCGTAGAAACGGGACAGGGGGCGTCTGGCTACACCTTC,CSVETGQGASGYTF
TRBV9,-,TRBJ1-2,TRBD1,TGTGCCAGCAGCGCCGACAGGGGGCGCGGATTTAACTATGGCTACACCTTC,CASSADRGRGFNYGYTF
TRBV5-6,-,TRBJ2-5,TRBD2,TGTGCCAGCAGCAACCCGGGACTAGCGGGAGAGACCCAGTACTTC,CASSNPGLAGETQYF
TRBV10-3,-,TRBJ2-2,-,TGTGCCATCAGAGACTACACTAGCTCCGGGGAGCTGTTTTTT,CAIRDYTSSGELFF
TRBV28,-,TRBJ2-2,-,TGTGCCAGCAGTTTATGGGGGCAGGGGACCGGGGAGCTGTTTTTT,CASSLWGQGTGELFF
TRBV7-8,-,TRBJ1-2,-,TGTGCCAGCAGCTTAGCGGGGGCTTTAATGTATGGCTACACCTTC,CASSLAGALMYGYTF
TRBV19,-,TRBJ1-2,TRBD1,TGTGCCAGTAGCTCGCAGGGGGCTGGCTATGGCTACACCTTC,CASSSQGAGYGYTF
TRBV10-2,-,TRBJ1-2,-,TGCGCCAGCAGTGACCAGGGGCACTATGGCTACACCTTC,CASSDQGHYGYTF
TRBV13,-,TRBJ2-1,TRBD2,TGTGCCAGCAGCTTCGGGACTAGCGGGGGGAAGAATGAGCAGTTCTTC,CASSFGTSGGKNEQFF
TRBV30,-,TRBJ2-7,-,TGTGCCTGGAGTGTGTTCATTGCGGACTACGAGCAGTACTTC,CAWSVFIADYEQYF
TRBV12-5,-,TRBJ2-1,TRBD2,TGTGCTAGCCAAGCGAGCGGGAGCCCCTACAATGAGCAGTTCTTC,CASQASGSPYNEQFF
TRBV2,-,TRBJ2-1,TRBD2,TGTGCCAGTGAATTCGCGGGGGGGTCCTACAATGAGCAGTTCTTC,CASEFAGGSYNEQFF
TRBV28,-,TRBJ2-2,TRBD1,TGTGCCAGCACTAGGACAGGGTCCCTCACCGGGGAGCTGTTTTTT,CASTRTGSLTGELFF
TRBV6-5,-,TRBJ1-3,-,TGTGCCAGCAGTTACGGAGAGACCTTTGGAAACACCATATATTTT,CASSYGETFGNTIYF
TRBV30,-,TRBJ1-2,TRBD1,TGTGCCTGGAGTGTACCGGGACAGGGAACGGGCTACACCTTC,CAWSVPGQGTGYTF
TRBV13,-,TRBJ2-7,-,TGTGCCAGCAGCCCACCGGGAAGGGGGGGTCCGCGGCAGTACTTC,CASSPPGRGGPRQYF
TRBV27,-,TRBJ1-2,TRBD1,TGTGCCAGCAGTTTTGCAGGGGGTGGCTACACCTTC,CASSFAGGGYTF
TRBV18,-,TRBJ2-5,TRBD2,TGTGCCAGCAAACCGGGACTAGCGGGGGCACAAGAGACCCAGTACTTC,CASKPGLAGAQETQYF
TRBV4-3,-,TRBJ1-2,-,TGCGCCAGCAGCCAAGATGCGGGAGGGAATAACTATGGCTACACCTTC,CASSQDAGGNNYGYTF
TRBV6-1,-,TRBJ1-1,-,TGTGCCAGCACCCTTGTCCTGAACACTGAAGCTTTCTTT,CASTLVLNTEAFF
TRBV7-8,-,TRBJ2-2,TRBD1,TGTGCCAGCAGCCTACGACAGGGTGCGGGTTCGGTCACCGGGGAGCTGTTTTTT,CASSLRQGAGSVTGELFF
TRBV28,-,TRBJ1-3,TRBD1,TGTGCCAGCAGTTTAGGACAGGGGACTGGAAACACCATATATTTT,CASSLGQGTGNTIYF
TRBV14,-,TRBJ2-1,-,TGTGCCAGCAGCCAAGGCCGGTACAATGAGCAGTTCTTC,CASSQGRYNEQFF
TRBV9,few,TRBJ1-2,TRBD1,TGTGCCAGCTGGGACAGGGCCTATGGCTACACCTTC,CASWDRAYGYTF
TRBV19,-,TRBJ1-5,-,TGTGCCAGTAGTGCATCGGAGGGTCGAGGCAATCAGCCCCAGCATTTT,CASSASEGRGNQPQHF
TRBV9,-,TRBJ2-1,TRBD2,TGTGCCAGCAGCAATGGGCGGGGGGCAGGAATCAATGAGCAGTTCTTC,CASSNGRGAGINEQFF
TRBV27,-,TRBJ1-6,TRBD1,TGTGCCAGCACTCAGGGGGCCACCTATAATTCACCCCTCCACTTT,CASTQGATYNSPLHF
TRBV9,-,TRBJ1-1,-,TGTGCCAGCAGCGTAGACACGGGGGGCGTGAACACTGAAGCTTTCTTT,CASSVDTGGVNTEAFF
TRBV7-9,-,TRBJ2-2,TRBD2,TGTGCCAGCAGACCTTTGACTAGCGGGGACGGGGAGCTGTTTTTT,CASRPLTSGDGELFF
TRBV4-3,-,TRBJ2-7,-,TGCGCCAGCAGCCAAGAATATCGAGGGGAGCAGTACTTC,CASSQEYRGEQYF
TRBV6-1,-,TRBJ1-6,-,TGTGCCAGCAGTGCACAGGGAGGGGATTCACCCCTCCACTTT,CASSAQGGDSPLHF
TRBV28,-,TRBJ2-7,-,TGTGCCAGCCGGACACATAGGAGCTCCTACGAGCAGTACTTC,CASRTHRSSYEQYF
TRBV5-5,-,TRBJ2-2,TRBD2,TGTGCCAGCAGCTACCGACTAGCGGGAGTTGGCGGGGAGCTGTTTTTT,CASSYRLAGVGGELFF
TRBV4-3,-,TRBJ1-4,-,TGCGCCAGCAGCCTAACACAACAGGGTCTTGGAGAAAAACTGTTTTTT,CASSLTQQGLGEKLFF
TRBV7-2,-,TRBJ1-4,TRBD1,TGTGCCAGCAGCTACGACAGGGCAACTAATGAAAAACTGTTTTTT,CASSYDRATNEKLFF
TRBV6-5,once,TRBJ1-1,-,TGTGCCAGCACCACAGGGTACACTGAAGCTTTCTTT,CASTTGYTEAFF
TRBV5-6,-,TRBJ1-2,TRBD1,TGTGCCAGCAGCGTAGGGGACAGGCTCTATGGCTACACCTTC,CASSVGDRLYGYTF
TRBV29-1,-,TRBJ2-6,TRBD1,TGCAGCGTAGAGGACCGGGACAGGGACTCTGGGGCCAACGTCCTGACTTTC,CSVEDRDRDSGANVLTF
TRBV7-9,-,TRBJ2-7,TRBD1,TGTGCCAGCAGCTCCGAAGACAGGGTCTACGAGCAGTACTTC,CASSSEDRVYEQYF
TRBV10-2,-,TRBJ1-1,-,TGCGCCAGCAGTGAGTTTCGGGGGACGAACACTGAAGCTTTCTTT,CASSEFRGTNTEAFF
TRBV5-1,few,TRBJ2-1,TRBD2,TGCGCCAGCAGCTTGGGGTATTCGGGGGGGCCGGATGAGCAGTTCTTC,CASSLGYSGGPDEQFF